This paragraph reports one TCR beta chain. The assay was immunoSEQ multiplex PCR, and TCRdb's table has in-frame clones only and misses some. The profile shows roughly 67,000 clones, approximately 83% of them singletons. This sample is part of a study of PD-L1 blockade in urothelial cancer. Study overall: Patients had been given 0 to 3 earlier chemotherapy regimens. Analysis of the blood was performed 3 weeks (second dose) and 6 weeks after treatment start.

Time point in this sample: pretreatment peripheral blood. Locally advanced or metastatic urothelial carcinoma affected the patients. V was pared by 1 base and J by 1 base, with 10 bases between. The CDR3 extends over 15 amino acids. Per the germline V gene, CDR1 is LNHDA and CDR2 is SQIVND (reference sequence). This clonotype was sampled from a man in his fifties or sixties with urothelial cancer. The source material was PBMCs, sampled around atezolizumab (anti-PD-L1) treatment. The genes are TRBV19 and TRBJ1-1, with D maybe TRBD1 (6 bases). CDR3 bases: TGTGCCAGTAGTATAGTGGGACAACGGAACACTGAAGCTTTCTTT. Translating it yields CASSIVGQRNTEAFF.